This T cell receptor (beta chain) was sequenced for a study of blood T cell repertoires in COVID-19. Generated by immunoSEQ multiplex PCR, the TCRdb table keeps only in-frame clones and is missing some. The sample lists 250,000 to 350,000 clones; about nine tenths were seen once. CDR3 length equals 16 residues. Germline CDR1 and CDR2: KGHSH and LQKENI. V was clipped by 2 bases and J by 6 bases; unmatched bases: 10. This clonotype originated in a woman between 18 and 29 years old who had recovered from COVID-19. The sequencing input was PBMCs or T cells enriched from blood (not recorded which). The chain couples TRBV18 to TRBJ2-3; 8 bases align to TRBD2. CDR3 sequence: CASSPYTGTRTDTQYF. The CDR3 bases are TGTGCCAGCTCACCATACACCGGGACTAGGACCGATACGCAGTATTTT.